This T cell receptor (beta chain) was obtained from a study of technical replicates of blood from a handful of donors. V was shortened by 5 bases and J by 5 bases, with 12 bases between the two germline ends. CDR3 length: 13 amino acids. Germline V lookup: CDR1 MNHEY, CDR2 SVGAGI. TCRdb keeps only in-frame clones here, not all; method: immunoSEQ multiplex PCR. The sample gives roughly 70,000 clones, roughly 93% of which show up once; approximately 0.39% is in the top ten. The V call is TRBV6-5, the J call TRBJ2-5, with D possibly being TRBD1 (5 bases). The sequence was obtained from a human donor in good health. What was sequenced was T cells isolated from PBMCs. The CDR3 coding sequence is TGTGCCAGCAGTAAGGACATATGGGAGACCCAGTACTTC. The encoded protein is CASSKDIWETQYF.